The rows below give T cell receptor beta chains drawn from one sample of a study of T cell responses to AZD1222 COVID-19 vaccine. Generated by immunoSEQ multiplex PCR, the TCRdb table keeps only in-frame clones and is missing some. This table holds 100,000 to 150,000 clones, about 86% found once. Sample: peripheral blood, taken on day 0 of AZD1222 vaccination. The receptors shown here come from an adult in good health. The CDR3 runs from the conserved cysteine through the conserved F or W. D genes are given only for firm matches. Some rows mark clone size as missing; the rest say once, few, many or name a class of expanded clone.

j_gene | v_gene | abundance | d_gene | CDR3nt | CDR3aa
TRBJ2-7 | TRBV5-4 | - | TRBD2 | TGTGCCAGCAGCTCATCCGGGACTAGCTACGAGCAGTACTTC | CASSSSGTSYEQYF
TRBJ2-3 | TRBV7-9 | - | TRBD1 | TGTGCCAGCAGCGCAGGACGGACAGGAATAATCACAGATACGCAGTATTTT | CASSAGRTGIITDTQYF
TRBJ1-4 | TRBV4-3 | - | - | TGCGCCAGCAGCCAAGGGGTCAGCGCGGCAACTAATGAAAAACTGTTTTTT | CASSQGVSAATNEKLFF
TRBJ1-1 | TRBV27 | - | - | TGTGCCAGCACAGTCGTCTCGGGGGGGAACACTGAAGCTTTCTTT | CASTVVSGGNTEAFF
TRBJ1-3 | TRBV5-6 | - | - | TGTGCCAGCAGCTGGCGGGGGGCTGCAAACACCATATATTTT | CASSWRGAANTIYF
TRBJ2-7 | TRBV7-2 | once | - | TGTGCCAGCAGCTTAGCGGGCGGCTCGAGCTCCTACGAGCAGTACTTC | CASSLAGGSSSYEQYF
TRBJ1-3 | TRBV30 | - | - | TGTGCCTGGACGGTCTCGGGAAACACCATATATTTT | CAWTVSGNTIYF
TRBJ2-7 | TRBV9 | few | TRBD1 | TGTGCCAGCAGCGTTTCGACAGGGGGGTCTAACGAGCAGTACTTC | CASSVSTGGSNEQYF
TRBJ2-3 | TRBV18 | - | TRBD2 | TGTGCCAGCTCACCACCTTCGACGGGGGGGCGGGATACGCAGTATTTT | CASSPPSTGGRDTQYF
TRBJ2-7 | TRBV30 | - | TRBD1 | TGTGCCTGGAGTAAGGGGGCCGGCTACGAGCAGTACTTC | CAWSKGAGYEQYF
TRBJ2-5 | TRBV29-1 | - | TRBD2 | TGCAGCGTTGAAGATCGACTAGCGGGAGTCGGGACCCAGTACTTC | CSVEDRLAGVGTQYF
TRBJ2-1 | TRBV27 | - | TRBD2 | TGTGCCAGCCTGGGACTAGCGGGAGAACTGGGCAATGAGCAGTTCTTC | CASLGLAGELGNEQFF
TRBJ2-1 | TRBV29-1 | - | TRBD2 | TGCAGCATTCTAGCGGGAAGCTCCTACAATGAGCAGTTCTTC | CSILAGSSYNEQFF
TRBJ2-7 | TRBV9 | - | - | TGTGCCAGCAGCGGGGTGGGTGGGGCCTACGAGCAGTACTTC | CASSGVGGAYEQYF
TRBJ2-7 | TRBV25-1 | - | - | TGTGCCAGCAGAGGATACGAGCAGTACTTC | CASRGYEQYF
TRBJ1-2 | TRBV21-1 | - | - | TGTGCCAGCCGACCGGGTGCAGCTAACTATGGCTACACCTTC | CASRPGAANYGYTF
TRBJ1-1 | TRBV29-1 | few | - | TGCAGCGTTGAAGATCTTTTGGAAGCTTTCTTT | CSVEDLLEAFF
TRBJ2-1 | TRBV27 | - | TRBD1 | TGTGCCAGCAGGAGACAGGGGGCCTACAATGAGCAGTTCTTC | CASRRQGAYNEQFF
TRBJ1-5 | TRBV7-2 | - | - | TGTGCCAGCAGCTTATCCTTTGGCAGGGCACAGCCCCAGCATTTT | CASSLSFGRAQPQHF
TRBJ2-3 | TRBV19 | once | TRBD2 | TGTGCCAGTAGGCTAGCGGGACAAAGCACAGATACGCAGTATTTT | CASRLAGQSTDTQYF
TRBJ1-2 | TRBV6-5 | - | - | TGTGCCAGCAGTCTCGGTCCTAACTATGGCTACACCTTC | CASSLGPNYGYTF
TRBJ2-5 | TRBV5-5 | - | TRBD1 | TGTGCCAGCAGCTTGGCCGGACAGGGGGCTGGGGAGACCCAGTACTTC | CASSLAGQGAGETQYF
TRBJ2-1 | TRBV2 | - | - | TGTGCCGGTCACTCCTACAATGAGCAGTTCTTC | CAGHSYNEQFF
TRBJ2-1 | TRBV27 | few | - | TGTGCCAGCAGTTTGGTCTCTCCTAGCGTCCCGAGCAATGAGCAGTTCTTC | CASSLVSPSVPSNEQFF